The rows below give T cell receptor beta chains drawn from one sample of a study of brain metastases from non-small cell lung cancer. Profiling relied on immunoSEQ multiplex PCR, and the TCRdb table lists in-frame clones only, not all of them. The sample lists about 4,700 clones, roughly 85% occurring once. The specimen was primary lung tumor tissue. These receptors all stem from a donor aged 40 or over with non-small cell lung cancer. CDR3s include the opening cysteine and the closing phenylalanine or tryptophan. The D gene is left open where the match is weak. Clone size appears in some rows only: once, few, many, or a class for an expanded clone.

D gene	V gene	J gene	CDR3 length	clone size	CDR3 protein	CDR3 DNA
TRBD2	TRBV6-5	TRBJ2-7	15	-	CASSYSRLAGGEQYF	TGTGCCAGCAGTTACTCGCGACTAGCGGGAGGAGAGCAGTACTTC
TRBD1	TRBV5-8	TRBJ2-1	13	-	CASSLSRGTGFFF	TGTGCCAGCAGCTTGAGTAGAGGGACAGGATTTTTCTTC
-	TRBV13	TRBJ2-1	17	-	CASSSPTGRGPYNEQFF	TGTGCCAGCAGCTCCCCCACAGGGAGGGGGCCCTACAATGAGCAGTTCTTC
-	TRBV6-1	TRBJ2-5	16	-	CASSEAGVRVRETQYF	TGTGCCAGCAGTGAAGCAGGGGTGCGGGTCAGGGAGACCCAGTACTTC
-	TRBV29-1	TRBJ2-7	12	-	CSVAVVSYEQYF	TGCAGCGTTGCTGTGGTGTCCTACGAGCAGTACTTC
-	TRBV5-1	TRBJ2-2	16	-	CASSLESGVNTGELFF	TGCGCCAGCAGCTTGGAGTCAGGAGTAAACACCGGGGAGCTGTTTTTT
TRBD1	TRBV29-1	TRBJ1-1	12	-	CSAGTGSTEAFF	TGCAGCGCTGGGACAGGCAGCACTGAAGCTTTCTTT
TRBD1	TRBV19	TRBJ2-5	16	-	CASSIGGTGPQETQYF	TGTGCCAGTAGTATAGGGGGGACAGGGCCCCAAGAGACCCAGTACTTC
TRBD2	TRBV9	TRBJ2-3	16	once	CASSAPGGSRADTQYF	TGTGCCAGCAGCGCCCCCGGCGGGAGTAGGGCAGATACGCAGTATTTT
-	TRBV5-6	TRBJ1-1	13	few	CASSLVGGAEAFF	TGTGCCAGCAGCTTGGTAGGGGGGGCTGAAGCTTTCTTT
-	TRBV19	TRBJ2-2	14	once	CASRRGGQAGELFF	TGTGCCAGTAGGAGGGGCGGGCAGGCCGGGGAGCTGTTTTTT
-	TRBV15	TRBJ2-5	15	-	CATSRDKAAEETQYF	TGTGCCACCAGCAGAGATAAGGCGGCTGAAGAGACCCAGTACTTC
-	TRBV28	TRBJ1-5	18	-	CASSPPGGGWGSNQPQHF	TGTGCCAGCAGTCCTCCCGGGGGGGGCTGGGGTAGCAATCAGCCCCAGCATTTT
TRBD1	TRBV2	TRBJ1-1	14	-	CASRVDRGRTEAFF	TGTGCCAGCAGGGTTGACAGGGGTCGGACTGAAGCTTTCTTT
-	TRBV5-1	TRBJ1-2	15	-	CASSLDGTRSYGYTF	TGCGCCAGCAGCTTGGACGGAACGAGGTCCTATGGCTACACCTTC
TRBD1	TRBV6-5	TRBJ1-1	14	-	CASSPWTGNTEAFF	TGTGCCAGCAGTCCGTGGACAGGGAACACTGAAGCTTTCTTT
TRBD1	TRBV25-1	TRBJ2-2	15	-	CASSRTGAGTGELFF	TGTGCCAGCAGCCGGACAGGGGCGGGCACCGGGGAGCTGTTTTTT
TRBD2	TRBV28	TRBJ2-7	16	once	CASSSPRGGRAREQYF	TGTGCCAGCAGTTCGCCACGGGGGGGAAGGGCTAGGGAGCAGTACTTC
-	TRBV6-5	TRBJ1-1	13	-	CASGATGNTEAFF	TGTGCCAGCGGGGCGACAGGGAACACTGAAGCTTTCTTT
-	TRBV7-7	TRBJ2-5	15	-	CASSLARTGEETQYF	TGTGCTAGCAGCTTAGCCAGGACGGGGGAGGAGACCCAGTACTTC
TRBD1	TRBV5-1	TRBJ1-4	14	-	CASSFGQGAEKLFF	TGCGCCAGCAGCTTTGGACAGGGGGCCGAAAAACTGTTTTTT
TRBD1	TRBV28	TRBJ1-1	12	-	CASSLPDREAFF	TGTGCCAGCAGTTTACCGGACAGGGAAGCTTTCTTT
TRBD1	TRBV6-5	TRBJ1-5	12	few	CASSRTGEPQHF	TGTGCCAGCAGCCGGACAGGCGAGCCCCAGCATTTT
-	TRBV11-2	TRBJ1-6	15	-	CASSLDPGGNSPLHF	TGTGCCAGCAGCTTAGATCCCGGCGGGAATTCACCCCTCCACTTT
TRBD2	TRBV7-9	TRBJ2-1	15	-	CASSPSGGAYNEQFF	TGTGCCAGCAGCCCTAGCGGGGGGGCCTACAATGAGCAGTTCTTC
TRBD1	TRBV4-2	TRBJ1-4	15	-	CASSPRDRGNEKLFF	TGTGCCAGCAGCCCGAGGGACAGGGGGAATGAAAAACTGTTTTTT
-	TRBV28	TRBJ2-7	13	-	CASSFGSSYEQYF	TGTGCCAGCAGTTTTGGTAGCTCCTACGAGCAGTACTTC
TRBD1	TRBV5-6	TRBJ2-7	15	-	CASSLSGTGTHEQYF	TGTGCCAGCAGCTTGTCCGGGACAGGGACCCACGAGCAGTACTTC
TRBD2	TRBV20-1	TRBJ2-7	15	-	CSASPSSGSSYEQYF	TGCAGTGCTAGTCCCTCTAGCGGGAGCTCCTACGAGCAGTACTTC
-	TRBV18	TRBJ1-2	13	-	CASSEGPNYGYTF	TGTGCCAGCTCCGAGGGGCCTAACTATGGCTACACCTTC
TRBD1	TRBV18	TRBJ1-6	15	-	CASSPGTGSESPLHF	TGTGCCAGCTCACCGGGGACAGGGTCCGAATCACCCCTCCACTTT
-	TRBV5-4	TRBJ2-5	14	-	CASSLLDSQETQYF	TGTGCCAGCAGCTTACTCGACTCCCAAGAGACCCAGTACTTC
-	TRBV28	TRBJ2-7	19	-	CASRNIPGGGDFVGYEQYF	TGTGCCAGCAGGAATATCCCAGGTGGGGGAGACTTCGTTGGCTACGAGCAGTACTTC
-	TRBV3-1/TRBV3-2	TRBJ1-3	16	-	CASSQDGEDSGNTIYF	TGTGCCAGCAGCCAAGATGGCGAAGACTCTGGAAACACCATATATTTT
-	TRBV19	TRBJ1-5	16	-	CASRRIAGSRNQPQHF	TGTGCCAGTAGACGTATTGCGGGCTCTAGGAATCAGCCCCAGCATTTT
-	TRBV5-4	TRBJ1-1	13	-	CASSLGGRLEAFF	TGTGCCAGCAGCTTGGGGGGCAGACTTGAAGCTTTCTTT
TRBD1	TRBV19	TRBJ1-2	14	-	CATTSPGQGGGYTF	TGTGCCACTACGTCTCCGGGACAGGGAGGCGGCTACACTTTC
-	TRBV28	TRBJ1-5	11	few	CASSWPGTPHF	TGTGCCAGCAGCTGGCCCGGGACACCGCATTTT
-	TRBV6-6	TRBJ1-1	15	-	CASSPPTGMNTEAFF	TGTGCCAGCAGTCCCCCGACAGGAATGAACACTGAAGCTTTCTTT
-	TRBV6-8	TRBJ2-2	14	once	CASSPSSTPGELFF	TGTGCCAGCAGTCCCTCCTCCACCCCCGGGGAGCTGTTTTTT
-	TRBV30	TRBJ1-4	13	-	CAWSPTWDEKLFF	TGTGCCTGGAGTCCAACATGGGACGAAAAACTGTTTTTT
TRBD1	TRBV28	TRBJ2-7	14	-	CASSLRNRGDEQYF	TGTGCCAGCAGTTTGAGGAACAGGGGGGACGAGCAGTACTTC
TRBD2	TRBV19	TRBJ2-1	15	-	CASSSLAAPYNEQFF	TGTGCCAGTAGTTCCCTAGCGGCCCCTTACAATGAGCAGTTCTTC
TRBD1	TRBV28	TRBJ1-5	16	-	CASSLAGGKDAQPQHF	TGTGCCAGCAGTTTAGCAGGGGGCAAGGATGCTCAGCCCCAGCATTTT
TRBD1	TRBV28	TRBJ2-2	17	-	CASSLLPGTGGSGELFF	TGTGCCAGCAGTTTACTCCCCGGGACAGGGGGGTCCGGGGAGCTGTTTTTT
-	TRBV19	TRBJ2-2	17	-	CASSIGPLGANTGELFF	TGTGCCAGTAGTATAGGGCCCCTTGGAGCGAACACCGGGGAGCTGTTTTTT
-	TRBV3-1/TRBV3-2	TRBJ2-2	12	-	CAIRDSSGELFF	TGTGCTATCCGGGACTCCTCCGGGGAGCTGTTTTTT